Listed here are 3 T cell receptor beta chains from one sample, sequenced in a study of spatial heterogeneity in lung cancer. The time point is: blood at routine non-recurrence follow-up after resection. TCRdb reprocessed the 5' RACE reads with MiXCR, giving one entry per CDR3 protein. The profile shows over 70,000 distinct CDR3 sequences, about 8.2% of them singletons. The sample in question was PBMCs, obtained at follow-up. These receptor sequences come from a female donor with early-stage non-small cell lung cancer.

This clonotype was counted ten times or more. The chain couples TRBV5-1 to TRBJ2-4, with D possibly matching TRBD2 (5 bases). This CDR3 region has 15 residues. With 4 bases removed from V and 8 bases from J, the gap between germline ends came to 19 bases. The germline V gene encodes CDR1 SGHRS and CDR2 YFSETQ. This chain's CDR3 is CASSARGWFADIQYF. Here the CDR3 DNA reads TGCGCCAGCAGCGCCCGGGGTTGGTTTGCCGACATTCAGTACTTC. The whole variable domain, filled in from reference TRBV5-1 and TRBJ2-4, reads KAGVTQTPRYLIKTRGQQVTLSCSPISGHRSVSWYQQTPGQGLQFLFEYFSETQRNKGNFPGRFSGRQFSNSRSEMNVSTLELGDSALYLCASSARGWFADIQYFGAGTRLSVL.

This chain connects TRBV20-1 to TRBJ2-7; TRBD2 agrees at 8 bases. V lost 3 bases, J lost 6 bases, and 7 bases stayed unmatched. The germline gives CDR1 DFQATT, CDR2 SNEGSKA (reference sequence). The CDR3 length is 13 residues. CDR3: CSARAGGPREQYF. CDR3 nucleotide sequence: TGCAGTGCTAGGGCGGGAGGTCCCCGCGAGCAGTACTTC.

Regarding this clonotype: A read error may explain this, as a much larger clone is one base away. The rearrangement joins TRBV27 to TRBJ2-7; D gene uncertain. The germline gives CDR1 MNHEY, CDR2 SMNVEV (reference sequence). The CDR3 has 12 amino acids. The DNA for the CDR3 is TGTGCCAGCAGTTTAGAAGCCTACGAGCGGTACTTC. Its translation is CASSLEAYERYF.